This T cell receptor beta chain was sequenced during a study of cytomegalovirus exposure and HLA in healthy donors. The PCR was carried out with 60 Vbeta primers and 13 Jbeta primers. Here immunoSEQ multiplex PCR was the method, and the copy in TCRdb shows in-frame clones only, minus some. The sample has tens of thousands of clones; more than 70% are singletons. For this clone: The antigen remains undetermined.

General study findings and limits: Highly shared sequence variants in one cluster were likely a sequencing artifact. Associated with cytomegalovirus, according to the listing, were 150 to 200 TCR beta chains. In a later analysis, a missense DCLRE1C variant was linked to TCR beta V- and J-gene trimming.

With 0 bases clipped from V and 0 bases from J, the junction kept 9 bases outside the gene matches. Germline V gives CDR1 SGHRS, CDR2 YFSETQ. This CDR3 is built from 19 residues. The origin of this receptor is a young man in good health and CMV-seropositive. What was sequenced was PBMCs. The chain is built from TRBV5-1 and TRBJ2-2, with TRBD2 matching over 9 bases. CDR3 sequence (DNA): TGCGCCAGCAGCTTGGCTAGGCTAGCGGGGTACTCGAACACCGGGGAGCTGTTTTTT. It is translated as CASSLARLAGYSNTGELFF.